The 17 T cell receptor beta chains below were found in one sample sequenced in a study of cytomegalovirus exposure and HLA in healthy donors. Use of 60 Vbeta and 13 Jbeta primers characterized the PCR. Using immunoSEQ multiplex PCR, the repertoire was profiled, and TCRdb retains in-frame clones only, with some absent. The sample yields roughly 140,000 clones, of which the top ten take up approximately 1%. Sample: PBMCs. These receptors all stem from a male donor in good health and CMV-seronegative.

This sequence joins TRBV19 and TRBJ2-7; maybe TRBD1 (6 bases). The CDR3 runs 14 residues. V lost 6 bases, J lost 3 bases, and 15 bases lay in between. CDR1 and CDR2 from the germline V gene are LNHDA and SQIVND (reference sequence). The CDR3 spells CASRNRVGIYEQYF. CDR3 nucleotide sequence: TGTGCCAGTAGAAACAGGGTTGGAATCTACGAGCAGTACTTC.

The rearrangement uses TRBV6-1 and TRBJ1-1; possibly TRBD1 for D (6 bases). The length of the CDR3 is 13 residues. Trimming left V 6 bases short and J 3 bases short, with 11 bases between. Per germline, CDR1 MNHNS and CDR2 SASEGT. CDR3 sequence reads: CASRLQGYTEAFF. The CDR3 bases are TGTGCCAGCAGATTACAGGGTTACACTGAAGCTTTCTTT.

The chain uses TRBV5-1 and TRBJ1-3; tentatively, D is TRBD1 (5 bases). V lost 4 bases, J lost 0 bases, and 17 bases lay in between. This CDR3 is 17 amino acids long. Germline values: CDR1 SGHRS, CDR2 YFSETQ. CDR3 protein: CASSPTLGPGSGNTIYF. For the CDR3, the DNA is TGCGCCAGCAGCCCCACCCTGGGGCCCGGCTCTGGAAACACCATATATTTT.

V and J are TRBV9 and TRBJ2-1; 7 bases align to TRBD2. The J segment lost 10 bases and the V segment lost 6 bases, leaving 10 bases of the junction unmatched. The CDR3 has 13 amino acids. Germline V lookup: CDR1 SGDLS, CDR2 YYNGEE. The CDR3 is CASTRGERREQFF. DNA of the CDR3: TGTGCCAGCACCCGGGGGGAACGCAGGGAGCAGTTCTTC.

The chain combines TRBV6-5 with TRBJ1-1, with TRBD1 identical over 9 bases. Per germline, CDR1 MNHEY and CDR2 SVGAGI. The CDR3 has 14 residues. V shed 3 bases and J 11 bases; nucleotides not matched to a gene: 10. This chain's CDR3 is CASSYRGTGQTAFF. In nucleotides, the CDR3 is TGTGCCAGCAGTTATCGGGGGACAGGGCAAACGGCTTTCTTT.

The CDR3 bases are TGTGCCTGGAGTTCCAGTAGCAATCAGCCCCAGCATTTT. Translated, it gives CAWSSSSNQPQHF. The gene calls are TRBV30 and TRBJ1-5, with D uncertain. The germline V gene encodes CDR1 GTSNPN and CDR2 SVGIG (reference sequence). Trimming cost V 2 bases and J 0 bases, with 5 bases left between them. This CDR3 region has 13 residues.

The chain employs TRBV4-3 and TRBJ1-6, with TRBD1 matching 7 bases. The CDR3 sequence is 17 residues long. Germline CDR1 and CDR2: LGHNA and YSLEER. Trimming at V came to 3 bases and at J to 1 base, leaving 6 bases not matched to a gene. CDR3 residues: CASSQEGADSYNSPLHF. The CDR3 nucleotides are TGCGCCAGCAGCCAGGAGGGGGCTGATTCCTATAATTCACCCCTCCACTTT.

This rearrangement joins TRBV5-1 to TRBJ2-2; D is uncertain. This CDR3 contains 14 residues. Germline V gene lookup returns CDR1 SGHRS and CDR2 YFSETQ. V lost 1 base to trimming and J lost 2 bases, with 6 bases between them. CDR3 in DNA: TGCGCCAGCAGCTTGTTAGTCAACACCGGGGAGCTGTTTTTT. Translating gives CASSLLVNTGELFF.

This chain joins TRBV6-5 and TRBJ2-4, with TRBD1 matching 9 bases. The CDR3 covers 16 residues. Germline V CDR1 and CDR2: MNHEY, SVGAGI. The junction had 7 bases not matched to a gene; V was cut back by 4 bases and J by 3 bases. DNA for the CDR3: TGTGCCAGCAGTTTCACAGGGGGCGGAGGCAAAAACATTCAGTACTTC. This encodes CASSFTGGGGKNIQYF.

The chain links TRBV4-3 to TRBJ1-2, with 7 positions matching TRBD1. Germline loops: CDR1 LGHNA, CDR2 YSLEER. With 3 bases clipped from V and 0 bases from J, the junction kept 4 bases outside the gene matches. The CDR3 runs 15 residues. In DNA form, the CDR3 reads TGCGCCAGCAGCCAGGACAGGCTAGCTAACTATGGCTACACCTTC. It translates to CASSQDRLANYGYTF.

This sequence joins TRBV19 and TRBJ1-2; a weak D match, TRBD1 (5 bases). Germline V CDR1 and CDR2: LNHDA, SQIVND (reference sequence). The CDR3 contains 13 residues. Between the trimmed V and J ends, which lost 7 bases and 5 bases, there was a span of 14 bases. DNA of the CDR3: TGTGCCAGTAATGTCGGGGGAGAATATGGCTACACCTTC. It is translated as CASNVGGEYGYTF.

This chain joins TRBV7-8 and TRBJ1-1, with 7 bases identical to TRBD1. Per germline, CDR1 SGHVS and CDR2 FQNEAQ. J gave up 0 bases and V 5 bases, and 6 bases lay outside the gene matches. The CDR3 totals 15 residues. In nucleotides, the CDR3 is TGTGCCAGCAGCCCGACAGGGCTTTTGAACACTGAAGCTTTCTTT. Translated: CASSPTGLLNTEAFF.

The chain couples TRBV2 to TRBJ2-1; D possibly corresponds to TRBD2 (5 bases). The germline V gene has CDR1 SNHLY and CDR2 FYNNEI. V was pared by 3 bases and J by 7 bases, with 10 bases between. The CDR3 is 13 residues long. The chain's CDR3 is CASSDGMGNEQFF. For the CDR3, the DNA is TGTGCCAGCAGTGACGGGATGGGTAATGAGCAGTTCTTC.

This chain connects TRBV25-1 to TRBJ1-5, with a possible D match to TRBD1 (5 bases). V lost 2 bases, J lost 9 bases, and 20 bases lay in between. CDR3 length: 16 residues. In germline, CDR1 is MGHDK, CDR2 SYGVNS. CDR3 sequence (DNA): TGTGCCAGCAGTGAAAGGGGTGAGCAGATAAAGCTGCCCCAGCATTTT. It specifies CASSERGEQIKLPQHF.

The chain's CDR3 is CASSRQGTTIGYTF. The DNA of the CDR3 is TGTGCCAGCTCCCGACAGGGAACCACTATCGGCTACACCTTC. The J gene is TRBJ1-2, the V gene TRBV18; 7 bases map to TRBD1. Trimming removed 6 bases from V and 8 bases from J; junction bases left unmatched: 12. The CDR3 covers 14 residues. Germline CDR1 is KGHSH and CDR2 is LQKENI. The variable domain in full, completed from reference TRBV18 and TRBJ1-2, reads NAGVMQNPRHLVRRRGQEARLRCSPMKGHSHVYWYRQLPEEGLKFMVYLQKENIIDESGMPKERFSAEFPKEGPSILRIQQVVRGDSAAYFCASSRQGTTIGYTFGSGTRLTVV.

CDR3 sequence (DNA): TGTGCCAGCAGTTACAGGGGGATTGAGGGAGATACGCAGTATTTT. This encodes CASSYRGIEGDTQYF. The chain uses TRBV6-6 and TRBJ2-3; a possible D gene is TRBD1 (6 bases). The CDR3 is made up of 15 amino acids. V gave up 2 bases and J gave up 5 bases, with 14 bases separating them. CDR1 and CDR2 from the germline V gene are MNHNY and SVGAGI (reference sequence).

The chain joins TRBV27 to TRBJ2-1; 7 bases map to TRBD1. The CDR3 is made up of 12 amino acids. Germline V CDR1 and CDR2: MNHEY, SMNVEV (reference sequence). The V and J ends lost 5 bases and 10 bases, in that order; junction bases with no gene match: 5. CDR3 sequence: CASSLRGHEQFF. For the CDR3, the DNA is TGTGCCAGCAGTCTAAGGGGGCACGAGCAGTTCTTC.